Listed below are T cell receptor beta chains from one sample, sequenced in a study of T cells in Graves' hyperthyroidism and ophthalmopathy. MiXCR, applied by TCRdb to the multiplex PCR reads, yields one record per CDR3 protein. The sample yields under 400,000 distinct CDR3 sequences, 15% to 20% seen once. The specimen was blood. The source is a middle-aged woman with Graves' ophthalmopathy. Each CDR3 is given with its conserved first and last residue. The order of the fields is J gene, clone size, D gene, CDR3 length, V gene, CDR3 protein, CDR3 DNA. The D gene is left open where the match is weak. Expanded clones get a size class; other rows say once, few or many, or leave the size out.

TRBJ2-7 few NA 15 TRBV12-3/TRBV12-4 CASSPNPRVENEQYF TGTGCCAGCAGCCCAAACCCGAGGGTGGAGAACGAGCAGTACTTC
TRBJ1-1 many NA 13 TRBV2 CASNLFRGTEAFF TGTGCCAGCAATCTTTTTCGGGGGACTGAAGCTTTCTTT
TRBJ2-7 many TRBD1 13 TRBV6-1 CASRRTGGYEQYF TGTGCCAGCAGGAGGACAGGGGGATACGAGCAGTACTTC
TRBJ1-1 many NA 14 TRBV6-5 CASSYAETNTEAFF TGTGCCAGCAGTTATGCGGAGACGAACACTGAAGCTTTCTTT
TRBJ1-1 many NA 14 TRBV7-2 CASSLVGRGTEAFF TGTGCCAGCAGCTTAGTAGGGCGGGGCACTGAAGCTTTCTTT
TRBJ1-4 many TRBD1 15 TRBV6-5 CASSYRTGGWEKLFF TGTGCCAGCAGTTACCGGACAGGGGGTTGGGAAAAACTGTTTTTT
TRBJ1-5 many TRBD1 15 TRBV28 CASSLGTGGYQPQHF TGTGCCAGCAGTTTAGGGACAGGGGGGTATCAGCCCCAGCATTTT
TRBJ2-5 many NA 15 TRBV7-9 CASSRIGGVSETQYF TGTGCCAGCAGCCGGATTGGCGGTGTATCAGAGACCCAGTACTTC
TRBJ2-7 many TRBD1 15 TRBV28 CASYHPGTGSYEQYF TGTGCCAGTTACCACCCCGGGACAGGCTCCTACGAGCAGTACTTC
TRBJ2-7 many TRBD2 14 TRBV6-2/TRBV6-3 CASIEREVPYEQYF TGTGCCAGCATCGAGCGGGAGGTCCCCTACGAGCAGTACTTC
TRBJ1-1 many TRBD1 15 TRBV2 CASSSGTGSGTEAFF TGTGCCAGCAGTTCGGGGACAGGGAGCGGGACTGAAGCTTTCTTT
TRBJ2-5 many NA 15 TRBV6-5 CASSYGNLGQETQYF TGTGCCAGCAGTTACGGCAATTTGGGACAAGAGACCCAGTACTTC
TRBJ2-1 NA TRBD2 16 TRBV5-6 CASSPIPTSVYNEQFF TGTGCCAGCAGCCCTATCCCGACTAGCGTCTACAATGAGCAGTTCTTC
TRBJ1-5 many NA 15 TRBV7-8 CASSPRWGVNQPQHF TGTGCCAGCAGCCCCAGGTGGGGTGTGAATCAGCCCCAGCATTTT
TRBJ1-1 few NA 13 TRBV10-2 CASSQALNTEAFF TGCGCCAGTTCACAGGCCCTGAACACTGAAGCTTTCTTT
TRBJ2-2 many TRBD2 15 TRBV6-5 CASSLAGGGAGELFF TGTGCCAGCAGCCTAGCGGGAGGGGGTGCCGGGGAGCTGTTTTTT
TRBJ1-5 NA NA 13 TRBV4-3 CASSQGRDQPQHF TGCGCCAGCAGCCAAGGAAGGGATCAGCCCCAGCATTTT
TRBJ2-5 few NA 13 TRBV4-2 CASSQEAEETQYF TGTGCCAGCAGCCAAGAGGCTGAAGAGACCCAGTACTTC
TRBJ1-1 NA NA 14 TRBV9 CASSVAEGLGEAFF TGTGCCAGCAGCGTAGCTGAGGGGCTTGGTGAAGCTTTCTTT
TRBJ1-2 many NA 17 TRBV11-2 CASSFDRGFVANYGYTF TGTGCCAGCAGCTTCGATAGGGGGTTTGTAGCTAACTATGGCTACACCTTC
TRBJ2-2 many TRBD2 14 TRBV29-1 CSVGLAGFTGELFF TGCAGCGTTGGACTAGCGGGATTCACCGGGGAGCTGTTTTTT
TRBJ1-1 many NA 13 TRBV20-1 CSAPRTANTEAFF TGCAGTGCCCCCAGGACAGCCAACACTGAAGCTTTCTTT
TRBJ1-5 NA NA 14 TRBV6-1 CASSENRDVQPQHF TGTGCCAGCAGTGAAAACAGGGACGTTCAGCCCCAGCATTTT
TRBJ2-7 few NA 14 TRBV5-1 CASSFAGASYEQYF TGCGCCAGCAGCTTCGCAGGGGCCTCCTACGAGCAGTACTTC
TRBJ1-2 many NA 11 TRBV29-1 CSVDYAGGYTF TGCAGCGTTGATTACGCAGGTGGCTACACCTTC
TRBJ1-5 many TRBD1 13 TRBV6-1 CASRQGATQPQHF TGTGCCAGCAGGCAGGGGGCGACTCAGCCCCAGCATTTT
TRBJ2-2 many NA 14 TRBV27 CASSYYRNTGELFF TGTGCCAGCAGTTATTACAGGAACACCGGGGAGCTGTTTTTT
TRBJ1-1 few TRBD1 14 TRBV11-2 CASIQTGGFTEAFF TGTGCCAGCATCCAGACAGGGGGCTTTACTGAAGCTTTCTTT
TRBJ2-5 NA TRBD1 16 TRBV5-1 CASSLAGTGLQETQYF TGCGCCAGCAGCTTGGCCGGGACAGGCCTTCAAGAGACCCAGTACTTC
TRBJ2-5 NA TRBD1 16 TRBV6-2/TRBV6-3 CASSSPGTGGQETQYF TGTGCCAGCAGTTCCCCCGGGACAGGGGGACAAGAGACCCAGTACTTC
TRBJ2-5 many NA 16 TRBV28 CASSSPSGSWQEAQYF TGTGCCAGCAGTTCCCCCTCCGGGAGTTGGCAAGAGGCCCAGTACTTC
TRBJ2-7 many NA 12 TRBV7-8 CASSPGRWEQYF TGTGCCAGCAGCCCGGGCCGCTGGGAGCAGTACTTC
TRBJ1-5 many NA 17 TRBV12-3/TRBV12-4 CASSPGAAKTESQPQHF TGTGCCAGCAGTCCGGGGGCAGCTAAAACGGAGTCTCAGCCCCAGCATTTT
TRBJ2-2 many TRBD2 13 TRBV6-5 CASIPTSAGELFF TGTGCCAGCATTCCAACTAGCGCCGGGGAGCTGTTTTTT
TRBJ2-5 NA NA 15 TRBV5-1 CASSFGVIIQETQYF TGCGCCAGCAGCTTTGGGGTGATAATCCAAGAGACCCAGTACTTC
TRBJ1-1 NA NA 14 TRBV19 CASSVVIADTEAFF TGTGCCAGTAGCGTGGTCATCGCGGACACTGAAGCTTTCTTT
TRBJ2-5 many TRBD1 18 TRBV28 CASSLKPHGQGAGETQYF TGTGCCAGCAGTTTGAAGCCCCACGGACAGGGGGCTGGGGAGACCCAGTACTTC
TRBJ1-2 NA TRBD1 12 TRBV6-1 CAITGQTNGYTF TGTGCCATCACGGGACAGACGAATGGCTACACCTTC
TRBJ2-2 many NA 16 TRBV7-2 CASSLASGQRTGELFF TGTGCCAGCAGCTTAGCCAGCGGCCAACGCACCGGGGAGCTGTTTTTT
TRBJ2-5 many TRBD1 12 TRBV5-4 CACGTGQETQYF TGTGCCTGTGGGACAGGCCAAGAGACCCAGTACTTC
TRBJ1-5 NA NA 15 TRBV30 CAWSAGHTPNQPQHF TGTGCCTGGAGTGCCGGTCATACCCCCAATCAGCCCCAGCATTTT
TRBJ2-7 NA NA 15 TRBV7-8 CASSHGATASYEQYF TGTGCCAGCAGCCACGGGGCGACAGCCTCCTACGAGCAGTACTTC
TRBJ1-5 few NA 14 TRBV28 CAGLGQGSNQPQHF TGTGCCGGTCTAGGGCAGGGTAGCAATCAGCCCCAGCATTTT